This TCR beta chain was recovered during a study of CD8+ T cells in alopecia areata. Study overall: Treated patients took oral tofacitinib at 5 to 10 mg twice daily.

Extraction and reverse transcription of RNA yielded cDNA as the sequencing template. Produced via immunoSEQ multiplex PCR; TCRdb's table is partial and in-frame only. Here the sample spans roughly 100,000 clones, about three fifths being singletons. Treatment in this sample: oral pan-JAK inhibitor, 5-10 mg twice daily. Trimming cost V 3 bases and J 8 bases, with 17 bases left between them. This CDR3 is 15 amino acids long. The V gene's germline CDR1 is SGHTA and CDR2 FQGNSA. This receptor was obtained from a human donor with alopecia areata. The source was CD8+ T cells sorted from blood, collected at approximately week 61, from a patient treated with tofacitinib. The chain joins TRBV7-2 to TRBJ2-1, with D perhaps matching TRBD2 (7 bases). CDR3 protein: CASSLRGPVIDEQFF. CDR3 sequence (DNA): TGTGCCAGCAGCTTGCGGGGGCCCGTGATCGATGAGCAGTTCTTC.